The clone carrying this TCR beta chain has only a few counts. The method was immunoSEQ multiplex PCR; TCRdb's version includes in-frame clones alone and lacks a portion of them. The table lists roughly 290,000 clones, 70% to 90% of them singletons. The data were obtained in a study of blood T cell repertoires in COVID-19. Trimming took 5 bases from V and 4 from J; bases not matched to a gene: 11. This CDR3 is 16 amino acids long. Per the germline V gene, CDR1 is SGHTA and CDR2 is FQGNSA. This chain links TRBV7-2 with TRBJ2-3; 8 bases align to TRBD2. The sequence derives from a woman aged 25 to 45 who had recovered from COVID-19. Sequencing was performed on PBMCs or T cells enriched from blood (not recorded which). DNA of the CDR3: TGTGCCAGCAGCCCCACTAGCGGCTCGGGCGCAGATACGCAGTATTTT. Its protein is CASSPTSGSGADTQYF. The complete variable domain, with remaining parts taken from reference TRBV7-2 and TRBJ2-3, reads GAGVSQSPSNKVTEKGKDVELRCDPISGHTALYWYRQSLGQGLEFLIYFQGNSAPDKSGLPSDRFSAERTGGSVSTLTIQRTQQEDSAVYLCASSPTSGSGADTQYFGPGTRLTVL.